This T cell receptor beta chain derives from a study of siplizumab effects on memory and regulatory T cells. Study-wide points: Naive T cells apparently outstripped memory cells in diversity and seemed major alloresponse contributors. The authors could not assign a naive or memory phenotype to roughly 80-96% of proliferating CD4+ or CD8+ clones.

The repertoire was sequenced with immunoSEQ multiplex PCR; TCRdb's copy has only in-frame clones and lacks some. This sample yields roughly 25,000 clones, of which more than 65% are seen a single time; under 30% belongs to the top ten. As concerns this clone: What it binds is unknown.

Trimming removed 2 bases from V and 3 bases from J, with 10 bases in between. Germline V CDR1 and CDR2: MNHNS, SASEGT. The CDR3 runs to 14 residues. The specimen sequenced was memory CD4+ T cells sorted from blood. The receptor's source is a human donor in good health. The chain has TRBV6-1 and TRBJ1-1; D gene unclear. CDR3 bases: TGTGCCAGCAGTGAACGGACCGGGGACACTGAAGCTTTCTTT. Protein sequence: CASSERTGDTEAFF.